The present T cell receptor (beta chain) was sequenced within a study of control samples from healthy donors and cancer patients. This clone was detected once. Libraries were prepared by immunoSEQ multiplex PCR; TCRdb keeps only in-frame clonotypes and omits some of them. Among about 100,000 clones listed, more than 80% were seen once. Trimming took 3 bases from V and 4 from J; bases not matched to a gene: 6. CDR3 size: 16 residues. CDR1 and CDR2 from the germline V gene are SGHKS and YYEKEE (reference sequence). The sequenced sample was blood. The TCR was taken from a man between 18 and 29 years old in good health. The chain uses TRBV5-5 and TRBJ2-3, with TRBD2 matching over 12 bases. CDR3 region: CASSWRLAGAPDTQYF. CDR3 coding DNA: TGTGCCAGCAGCTGGCGACTAGCGGGGGCCCCAGATACGCAGTATTTT.